This record covers a single T cell receptor beta chain. Antigen specificity is unknown. The treatment: oral pan-JAK inhibitor, 5-10 mg twice daily. The study team obtained lesional scalp punch biopsies and peripheral blood from alopecia areata patients. This specimen comes from a study of CD8+ T cells in alopecia areata. Study observations and caveats: The study also sequences resident alphabeta T cells of normal skin in scalp samples.

The CDR3 is 16 residues long. Germline V lookup: CDR1 SEHNR, CDR2 FQNEAQ (reference sequence). Trimming took 2 bases from V and 1 from J, leaving 14 bases between them. Sequencing templates came from extracted RNA that was reverse transcribed into cDNA. Sequencing used immunoSEQ multiplex PCR; TCRdb keeps in-frame clones, though not all of them. This sample yields around 190,000 clones, of which 55% to 70% are seen a single time; about 4.2% belongs to the top ten. V is TRBV7-9 and J is TRBJ2-5; D possibly matches TRBD1 or TRBD2 (6 bases each). The sequence derives from a human donor with alopecia areata. This specimen was CD4+ T cells sorted from blood, taken at week 4, from a patient treated with tofacitinib. The CDR3 DNA reads as TGTGCCAGCAGCTTAAGGAGGGGGACCTTCCAAGAGACCCAGTACTTC. It encodes CASSLRRGTFQETQYF.